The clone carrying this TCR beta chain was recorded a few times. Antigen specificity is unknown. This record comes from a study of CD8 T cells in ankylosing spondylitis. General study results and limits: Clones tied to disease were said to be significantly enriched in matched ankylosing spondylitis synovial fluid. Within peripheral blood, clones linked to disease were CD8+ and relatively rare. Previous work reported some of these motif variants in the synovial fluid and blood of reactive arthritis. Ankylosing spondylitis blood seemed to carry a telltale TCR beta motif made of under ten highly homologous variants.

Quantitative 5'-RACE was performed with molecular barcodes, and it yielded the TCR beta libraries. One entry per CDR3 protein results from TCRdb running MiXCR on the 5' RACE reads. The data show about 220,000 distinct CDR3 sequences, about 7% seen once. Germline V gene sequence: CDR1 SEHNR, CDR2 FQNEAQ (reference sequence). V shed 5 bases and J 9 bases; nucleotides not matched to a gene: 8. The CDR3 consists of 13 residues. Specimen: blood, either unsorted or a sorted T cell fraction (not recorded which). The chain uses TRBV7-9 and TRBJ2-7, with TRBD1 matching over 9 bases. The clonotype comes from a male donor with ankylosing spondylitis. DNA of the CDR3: TGTGCCAGCAGCGTCCCGGGACAGGGACCGCAGTACTTC. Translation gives CASSVPGQGPQYF.